Detailed here is one TCR beta chain. Its antigen is still unknown. The entry originates in a study of cytomegalovirus exposure and HLA in healthy donors. PCR employed 60 Vbeta and 13 Jbeta primers. The authors' processing: Later, tens of millions of unique TCR beta chains were counted in an analysis, and some 9.9 million of them were shared. Assay used: immunoSEQ multiplex PCR; TCRdb lists only in-frame clones, some missing. V and J calls and clone size are as listed in that table; D and trimming were resolved from the DNA. The data contain about 110,000 clones, roughly 69% of them singletons. Study observations and caveats: HLA restriction was apparent for most CMV-associated TCR beta chains in a later analysis. Roughly 170 TCR beta chains were listed as cytomegalovirus-associated. An ancestry cluster, one associated with Asian ancestry, reportedly showed fewer N-insertions than the approximately 650-donor mean in a later analysis.

J was trimmed by 0 bases and V by 3 bases; bases with no gene match: 15. The CDR3 spans 19 residues. Sequenced material: PBMCs. The receptor comes from a man aged 25-40 years in good health and CMV-seropositive. The genes are TRBV23-1 and TRBJ1-2, with 8 nucleotides matching TRBD1. TRBV23-1 is placed among ORFs of uncertain function. The CDR3 sequence is CASSQGGTGEDSPNYGYTF. The CDR3 DNA is TGCGCCAGCAGTCAGGGAGGGACAGGAGAAGATTCCCCTAACTATGGCTACACCTTC.